This TCR beta chain was retrieved from a study of blood T cell repertoires in COVID-19. Study-level information: Samples came from the United States, Italy and Spain, spanning acute and convalescent COVID-19. PBMCs, B-cell-depleted T cells, or T cells provided the cDNA or gDNA that made up the material.

The CDR3 has 15 residues. V lost 5 bases, J lost 0 bases, and 3 bases stayed unmatched. Germline values: CDR1 MNHEY, CDR2 SMNVEV (reference sequence). In the source study's methods: Reference gene primer amplification in the assay estimated nucleated cell counts. Clones were sequenced by immunoSEQ multiplex PCR, and TCRdb holds only the in-frame ones, with some missing. The V and J calls and the clone size are those of that table, but D and trimming were determined from the DNA. The sample yields roughly 150,000 clones, 75% to 90% seen once. This clonotype originated in a woman aged 35 to 49 with acute or convalescent COVID-19. Sequencing used peripheral blood. The rearrangement uses TRBV27 and TRBJ2-7; TRBD1 aligns across 11 bases. The CDR3 DNA sequence: TGTGCCAGCAGTGGACAGGGGGCCCTCTCCTACGAGCAGTACTTC. This translates into CASSGQGALSYEQYF.